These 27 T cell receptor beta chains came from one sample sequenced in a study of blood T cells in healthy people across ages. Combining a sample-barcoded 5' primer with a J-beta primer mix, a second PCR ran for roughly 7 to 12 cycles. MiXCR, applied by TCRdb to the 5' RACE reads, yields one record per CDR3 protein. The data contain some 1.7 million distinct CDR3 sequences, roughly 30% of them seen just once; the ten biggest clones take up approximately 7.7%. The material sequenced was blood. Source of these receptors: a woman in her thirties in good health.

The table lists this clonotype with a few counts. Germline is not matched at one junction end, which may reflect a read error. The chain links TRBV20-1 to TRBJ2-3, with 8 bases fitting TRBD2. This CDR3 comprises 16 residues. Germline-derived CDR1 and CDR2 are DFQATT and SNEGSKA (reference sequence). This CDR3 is CSARVGGGPHTDTQYF. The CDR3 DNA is TGCAGCGCTAGAGTCGGCGGGGGGCCTCACACAGATACGCAGTATTTT.

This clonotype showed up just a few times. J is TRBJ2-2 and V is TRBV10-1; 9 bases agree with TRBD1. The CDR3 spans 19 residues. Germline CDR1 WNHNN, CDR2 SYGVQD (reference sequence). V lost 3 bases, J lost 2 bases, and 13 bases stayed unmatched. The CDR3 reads CASSDSRVSGQGNTGELFF. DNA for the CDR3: TGCGCCAGCAGTGACTCGAGGGTATCGGGACAGGGAAACACCGGGGAGCTGTTTTTT.

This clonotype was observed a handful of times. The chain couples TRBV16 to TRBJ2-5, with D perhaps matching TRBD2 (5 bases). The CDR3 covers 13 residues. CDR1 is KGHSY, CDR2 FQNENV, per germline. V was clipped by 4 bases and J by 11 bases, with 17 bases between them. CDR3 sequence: CASSPLIVGEQYF. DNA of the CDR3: TGTGCCAGCAGCCCTCTAATAGTTGGGGAGCAGTACTTC.

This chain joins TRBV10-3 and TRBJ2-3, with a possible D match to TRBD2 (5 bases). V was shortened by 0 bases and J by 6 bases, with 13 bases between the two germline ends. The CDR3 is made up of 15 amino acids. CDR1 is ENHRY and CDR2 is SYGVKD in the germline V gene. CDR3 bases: TGTGCCATCAGTGAGTCCTTCGGGGTTGGGGATACGCAGTATTTT. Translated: CAISESFGVGDTQYF.

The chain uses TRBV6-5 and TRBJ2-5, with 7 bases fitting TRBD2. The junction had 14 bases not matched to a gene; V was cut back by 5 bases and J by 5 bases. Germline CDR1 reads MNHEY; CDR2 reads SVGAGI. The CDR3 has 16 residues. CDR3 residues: CASSKHRGKGGETQYF. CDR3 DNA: TGTGCCAGCAGTAAACACCGGGGGAAGGGAGGGGAGACCCAGTACTTC.

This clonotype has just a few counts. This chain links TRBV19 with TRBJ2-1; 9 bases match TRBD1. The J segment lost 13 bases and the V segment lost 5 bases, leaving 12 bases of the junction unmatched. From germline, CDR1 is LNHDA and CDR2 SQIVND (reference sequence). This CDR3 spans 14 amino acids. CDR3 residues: CASSASWTGADQFF. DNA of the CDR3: TGTGCCAGTAGTGCCAGTTGGACAGGGGCGGACCAGTTCTTC.

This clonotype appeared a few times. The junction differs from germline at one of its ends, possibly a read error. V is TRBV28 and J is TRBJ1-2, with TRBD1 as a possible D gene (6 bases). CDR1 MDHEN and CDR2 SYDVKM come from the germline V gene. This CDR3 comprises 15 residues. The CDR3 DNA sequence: TGTGCTAGCAGTTTTTCAGCGGGACACCCGCAATCTCACACCTTC. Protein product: CASSFSAGHPQSHTF.

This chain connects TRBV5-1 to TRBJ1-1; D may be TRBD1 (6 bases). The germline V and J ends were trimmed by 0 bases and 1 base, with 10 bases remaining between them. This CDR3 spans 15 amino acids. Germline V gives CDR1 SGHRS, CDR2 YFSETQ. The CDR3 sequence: CASSLAPGANTEAFF. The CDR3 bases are TGCGCCAGCAGCTTGGCCCCGGGGGCGAACACTGAAGCTTTCTTT.

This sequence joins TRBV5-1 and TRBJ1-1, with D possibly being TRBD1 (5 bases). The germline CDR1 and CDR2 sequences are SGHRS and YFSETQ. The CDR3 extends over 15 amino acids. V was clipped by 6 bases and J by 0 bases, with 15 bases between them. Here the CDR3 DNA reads TGCGCCAGCACTCCCGGGGCAGGTCTGAACACTGAAGCTTTCTTT. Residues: CASTPGAGLNTEAFF.

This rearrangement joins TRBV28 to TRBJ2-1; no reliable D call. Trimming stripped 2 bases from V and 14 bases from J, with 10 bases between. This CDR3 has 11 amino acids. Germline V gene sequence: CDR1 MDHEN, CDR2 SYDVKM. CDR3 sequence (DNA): TGTGCCAGCAGTTTAGAGGCAGAAAAGTTCTTC. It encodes CASSLEAEKFF.

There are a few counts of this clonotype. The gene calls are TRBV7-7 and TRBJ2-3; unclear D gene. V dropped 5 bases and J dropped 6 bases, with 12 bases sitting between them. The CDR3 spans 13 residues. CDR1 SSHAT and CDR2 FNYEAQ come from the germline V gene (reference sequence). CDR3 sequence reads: CASSPSFRDTQYF. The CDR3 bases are TGTGCCAGCAGCCCGAGTTTTCGCGATACGCAGTATTTT.

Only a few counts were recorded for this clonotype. CDR3 nucleotides: TGTGCCAGCAGCCCCGGGGAGGCGGTGGTAGCCAAAAACATTCAGTACTTC. Translating it yields CASSPGEAVVAKNIQYF. The gene calls are TRBV7-9 and TRBJ2-4, with a possible D match to TRBD2 (6 bases). This CDR3 contains 17 residues. V shed 5 bases and J shed 0 bases, with 17 bases lying between them. Germline CDR1 is SEHNR and CDR2 is FQNEAQ (reference sequence). The variable domain in full, with the rest retrieved from reference TRBV7-9 and TRBJ2-4, is DTGVSQNPRHKITKRGQNVTFRCDPISEHNRLYWYRQTLGQGPEFLTYFQNEAQLEKSRLLSDRFSAERPKGSFSTLEIQRTEQGDSAMYLCASSPGEAVVAKNIQYFGAGTRLSVL.

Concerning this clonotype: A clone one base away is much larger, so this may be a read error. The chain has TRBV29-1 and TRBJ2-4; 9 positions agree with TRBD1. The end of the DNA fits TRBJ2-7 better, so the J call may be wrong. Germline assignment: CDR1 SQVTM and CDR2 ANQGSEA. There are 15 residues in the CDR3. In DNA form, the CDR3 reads TGCAGCGTAAAACATTGGGCGGACAGGGGCTCCGAGCAGTACTTC. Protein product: CSVKHWADRGSEQYF.

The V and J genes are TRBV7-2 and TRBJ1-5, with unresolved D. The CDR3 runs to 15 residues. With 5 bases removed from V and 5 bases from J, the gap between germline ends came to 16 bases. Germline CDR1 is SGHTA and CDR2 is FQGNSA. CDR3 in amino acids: CASSQHASRDQPQHF. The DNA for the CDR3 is TGTGCCAGCAGCCAACACGCTTCGAGGGATCAGCCCCAGCATTTT.

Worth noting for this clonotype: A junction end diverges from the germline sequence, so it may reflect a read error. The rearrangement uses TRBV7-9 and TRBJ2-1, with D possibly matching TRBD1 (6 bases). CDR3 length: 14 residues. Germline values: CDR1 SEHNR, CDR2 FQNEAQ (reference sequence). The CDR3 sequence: CASSLGAVYNGQFF. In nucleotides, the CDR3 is TGTGCCAGCAGCCTGGGGGCCGTCTACAATGGGCAGTTCTTC.

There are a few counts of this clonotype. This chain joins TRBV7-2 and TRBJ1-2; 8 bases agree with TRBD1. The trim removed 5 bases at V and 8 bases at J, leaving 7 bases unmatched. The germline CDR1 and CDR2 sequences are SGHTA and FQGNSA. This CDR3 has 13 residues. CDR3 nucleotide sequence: TGTGCCAGCAGCCAACAGGGGGTTTCGGGCTACACCTTC. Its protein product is CASSQQGVSGYTF.

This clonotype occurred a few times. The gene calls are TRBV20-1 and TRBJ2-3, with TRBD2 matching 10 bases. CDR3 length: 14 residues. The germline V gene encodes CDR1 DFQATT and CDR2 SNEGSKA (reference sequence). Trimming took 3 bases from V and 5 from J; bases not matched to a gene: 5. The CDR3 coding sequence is TGCAGTGCTAGTCCGAGCGGGAGGGTAGATACGCAGTATTTT. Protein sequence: CSASPSGRVDTQYF.

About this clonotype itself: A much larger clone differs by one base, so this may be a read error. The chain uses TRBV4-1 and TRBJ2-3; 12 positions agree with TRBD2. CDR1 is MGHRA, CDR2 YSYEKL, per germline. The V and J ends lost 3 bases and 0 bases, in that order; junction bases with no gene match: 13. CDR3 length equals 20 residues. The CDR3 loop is CASSHRTSGNTIFSTDTQYF. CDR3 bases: TGCGCCAGCAGCCATCGGACTAGCGGGAACACAATATTTAGCACAGATACGCAGTATTTT.

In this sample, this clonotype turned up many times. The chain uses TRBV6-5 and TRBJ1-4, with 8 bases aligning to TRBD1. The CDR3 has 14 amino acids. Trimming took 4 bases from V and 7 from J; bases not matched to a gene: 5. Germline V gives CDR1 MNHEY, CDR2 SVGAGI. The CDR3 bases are TGTGCCAGCAGTTTCGACAGGGGAAGTGAAAAACTGTTTTTT. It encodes CASSFDRGSEKLFF.

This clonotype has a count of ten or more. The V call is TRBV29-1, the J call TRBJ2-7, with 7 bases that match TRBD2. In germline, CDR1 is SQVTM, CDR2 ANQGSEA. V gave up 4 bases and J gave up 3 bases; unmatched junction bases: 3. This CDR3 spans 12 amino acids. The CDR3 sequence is CSVGGGFYEQYF. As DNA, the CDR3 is TGCAGCGTTGGGGGGGGATTCTACGAGCAGTACTTC.

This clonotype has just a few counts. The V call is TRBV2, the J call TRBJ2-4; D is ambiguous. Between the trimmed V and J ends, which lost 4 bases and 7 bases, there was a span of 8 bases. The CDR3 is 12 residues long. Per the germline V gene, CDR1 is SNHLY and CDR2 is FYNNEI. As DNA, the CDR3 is TGTGCCAGCAGTGGTGAGAAGAACATTCAGTACTTC. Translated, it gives CASSGEKNIQYF. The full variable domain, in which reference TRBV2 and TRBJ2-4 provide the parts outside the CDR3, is EPEVTQTPSHQVTQMGQEVILRCVPISNHLYFYWYRQILGQKVEFLVSFYNNEISEKSEIFDDQFSVERPDGSNFTLKIRSTKLEDSAMYFCASSGEKNIQYFGAGTRLSVL.

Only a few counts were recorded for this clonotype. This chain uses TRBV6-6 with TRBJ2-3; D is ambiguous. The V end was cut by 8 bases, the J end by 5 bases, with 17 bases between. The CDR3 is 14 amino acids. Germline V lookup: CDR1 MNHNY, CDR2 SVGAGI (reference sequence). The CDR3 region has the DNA TGTGCCAGCGGTCGCGACTCCGTACTAGATACGCAGTATTTT. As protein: CASGRDSVLDTQYF.

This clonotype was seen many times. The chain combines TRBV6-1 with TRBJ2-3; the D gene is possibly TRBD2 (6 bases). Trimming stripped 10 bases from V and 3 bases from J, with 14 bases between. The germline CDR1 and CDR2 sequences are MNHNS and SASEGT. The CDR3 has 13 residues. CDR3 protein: CATGLSTTDTQYF. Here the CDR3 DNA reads TGTGCCACCGGACTATCGACAACAGATACGCAGTATTTT.

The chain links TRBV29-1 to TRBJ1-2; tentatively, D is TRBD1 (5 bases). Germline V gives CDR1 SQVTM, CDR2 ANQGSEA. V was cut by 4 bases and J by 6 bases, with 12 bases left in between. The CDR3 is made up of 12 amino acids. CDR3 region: CSVAIGANGYTF. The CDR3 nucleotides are TGCAGCGTTGCCATTGGGGCTAATGGCTACACCTTC.

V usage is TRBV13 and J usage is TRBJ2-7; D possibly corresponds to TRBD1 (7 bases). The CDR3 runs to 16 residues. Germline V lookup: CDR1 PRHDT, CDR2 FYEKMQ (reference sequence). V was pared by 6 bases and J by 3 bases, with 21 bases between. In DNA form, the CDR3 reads TGTGCCAGCAGTCCCCCTAGGGGGCAGCGGGTCTACGAGCAGTACTTC. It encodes CASSPPRGQRVYEQYF.

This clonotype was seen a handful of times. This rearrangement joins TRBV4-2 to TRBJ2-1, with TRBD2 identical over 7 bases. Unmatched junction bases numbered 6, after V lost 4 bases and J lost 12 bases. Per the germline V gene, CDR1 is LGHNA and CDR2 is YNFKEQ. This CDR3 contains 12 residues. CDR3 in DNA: TGTGCCAGCAGCCTACCCTCTAGCGGGCAGTTCTTC. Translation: CASSLPSSGQFF.

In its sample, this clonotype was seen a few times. The DNA of the CDR3 is TGTGCCAGCAGTCCTCACCTAGCGGGGGCCACAGATACGCAGTATTTT. Its protein is CASSPHLAGATDTQYF. V and J are TRBV28 and TRBJ2-3; TRBD2 matches 10 bases. Germline CDR1 MDHEN, CDR2 SYDVKM. Unmatched junction bases numbered 7, after V lost 5 bases and J lost 2 bases. This CDR3 spans 16 amino acids.